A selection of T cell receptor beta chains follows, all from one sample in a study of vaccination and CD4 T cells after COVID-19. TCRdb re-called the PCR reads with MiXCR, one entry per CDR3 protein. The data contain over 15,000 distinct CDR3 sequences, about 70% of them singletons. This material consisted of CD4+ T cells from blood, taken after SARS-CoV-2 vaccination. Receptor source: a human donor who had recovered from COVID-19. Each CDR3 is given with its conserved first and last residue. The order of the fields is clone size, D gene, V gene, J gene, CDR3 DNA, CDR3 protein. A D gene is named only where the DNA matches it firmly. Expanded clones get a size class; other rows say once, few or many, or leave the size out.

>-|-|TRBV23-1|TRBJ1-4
TGCGCCAGCAGTCAATCGAGGGCAGAGAGTGAAAAACTGTTTTTT
CASSQSRAESEKLFF
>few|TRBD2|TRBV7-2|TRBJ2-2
TGTGCCAGCAGCTTTGACGAGACTAGCGGAACCACCGGGGAGCTGTTTTTT
CASSFDETSGTTGELFF
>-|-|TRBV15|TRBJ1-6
TGTGCCACCAGCGGAGATTGGTCACCCCTCCACTTT
CATSGDWSPLHF
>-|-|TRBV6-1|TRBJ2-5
TGTGCCAGCAAAGAGACAGGCAGGGAGACCCAGTACTTC
CASKETGRETQYF
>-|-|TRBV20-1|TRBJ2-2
TGCAGTGCTAGAGACGTTTCGGCCGGGGAGCTGTTTTTT
CSARDVSAGELFF
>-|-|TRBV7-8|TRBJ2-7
TGTGCCAGCAGCTTAGGACCAGGCGCCACCATACACTACGAGCAGTACTTC
CASSLGPGATIHYEQYF
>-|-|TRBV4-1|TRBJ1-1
TGCGCCAGCAGCCAAGAAGGAGCCGTCGACCGTGCTGAAGCTTTCTTT
CASSQEGAVDRAEAFF
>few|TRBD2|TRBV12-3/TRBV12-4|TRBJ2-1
TGTGCCAGCAGGGAACGGACTAGCTGGCTGGGTGAGCAGTTCTTC
CASRERTSWLGEQFF
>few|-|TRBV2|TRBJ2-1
TGTGCTTCTGGGCTAGCGACCTACAATGAGCAGTTCTTC
CASGLATYNEQFF
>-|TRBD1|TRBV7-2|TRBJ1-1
TGTGCCAGCAGCTTAGCTGCGGACAGGCAAGGGAAACCTGAAGCTTTCTTT
CASSLAADRQGKPEAFF
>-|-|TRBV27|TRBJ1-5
TGTGCCAGCAGTATCCCCGGGCAGGTGTGTCAGCCCCAGCATTTT
CASSIPGQVCQPQHF
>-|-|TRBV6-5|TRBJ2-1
TGTGCCAGCAGTTCCGCAGCGGAACGGCGAAGTGAGCAGTTCTTC
CASSSAAERRSEQFF
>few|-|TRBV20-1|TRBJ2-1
TGCAGTGCTAGAGATCCTCAGACTAGCTCCTACAATGAGCAGTTCTTC
CSARDPQTSSYNEQFF
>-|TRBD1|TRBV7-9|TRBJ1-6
TGTGCCAGCAGCCAACAGGGGAGCTATTCACCCCTCCACTTT
CASSQQGSYSPLHF
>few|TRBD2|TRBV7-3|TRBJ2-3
TGTGCCAGCAGCCAAGCGGGAGGGACAGATACGCAGTATTTT
CASSQAGGTDTQYF
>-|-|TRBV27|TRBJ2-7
TGTGCCAGCAGGGAGGGGGCCCACGAGCAGTACTTC
CASREGAHEQYF
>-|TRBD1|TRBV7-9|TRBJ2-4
TGTGCCAGCAGCCTAACAGGGGATTCAAACATTCAGTACTTC
CASSLTGDSNIQYF
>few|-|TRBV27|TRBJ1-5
TGTGCCAGCAGGCCGGCTAGCAATCAGCCCCAGCATTTT
CASRPASNQPQHF
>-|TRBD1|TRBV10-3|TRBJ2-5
TGTGCCATCAGTGGGTGGGACAGATTTAAAGAGACCCAGTACTTC
CAISGWDRFKETQYF
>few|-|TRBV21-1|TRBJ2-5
TGTGCCAGCTCGACCTCCGGGACTAGCGGGGACTACCAAGAGACCCAGTACTTC
CASSTSGTSGDYQETQYF
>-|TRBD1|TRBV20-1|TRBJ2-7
TGCAGTGCTAGAGATCCAGGGGGCCGACCTTACGAGCAGTACTTC
CSARDPGGRPYEQYF
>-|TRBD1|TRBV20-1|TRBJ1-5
TGCAGTGCTTATCCCGGGACAGGGGGCACCCAGCCCCAGCATTTT
CSAYPGTGGTQPQHF
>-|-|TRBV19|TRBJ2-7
TGTGCCAGTAGGTCGGACCAGGCCTACGAGCAGTACTTC
CASRSDQAYEQYF
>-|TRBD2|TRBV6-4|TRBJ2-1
TGTGCCAGCCGATGGACTAGCGGGGGGGGGTGCGAGCAGTTCTTC
CASRWTSGGGCEQFF
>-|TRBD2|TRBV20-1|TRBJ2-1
TGCAGTGCTACCCCGGGGCTAGCGGGAGGTGGTGAGCAGTTCTTC
CSATPGLAGGGEQFF
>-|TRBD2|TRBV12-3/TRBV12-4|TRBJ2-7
TGTGCCAGCAGTTTCAGGACTAGCGGGAGCAACGAGCAGTACTTC
CASSFRTSGSNEQYF
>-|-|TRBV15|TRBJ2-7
TGTGCCACCAGCAGAGCCAAAGGTGCTAGCAGCTACGAGCAGTACTTC
CATSRAKGASSYEQYF
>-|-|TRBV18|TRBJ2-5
TGTGCCAGCTCACCGGGACGTACGCAAGAGACCCAGTACTTC
CASSPGRTQETQYF
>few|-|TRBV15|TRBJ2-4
TGTGCCACTGCCCGCGAACAGGGAGGCAAAAACATTCAGTACTTC
CATAREQGGKNIQYF
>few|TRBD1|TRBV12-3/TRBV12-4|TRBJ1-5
TGTGCCAGCAGCCTATCCTGGACAGGGGTCAATCAGCCCCAGCATTTT
CASSLSWTGVNQPQHF
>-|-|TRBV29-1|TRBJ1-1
TGCAGCGTTGAGGGGAAAGGGAAGAACACTGAAGCTTTCTTT
CSVEGKGKNTEAFF
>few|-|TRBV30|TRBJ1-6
TGTGCCTGGAGTGTGAGGAATTCACCCCTCCACTTT
CAWSVRNSPLHF
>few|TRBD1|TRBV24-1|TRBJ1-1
TGTGCCACCTCACAGGGGGCTGAAGCTTTCTTT
CATSQGAEAFF
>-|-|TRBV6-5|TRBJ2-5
TGTGCCAGCAGTTACTTTGGGGTAGAGACCCAGTACTTC
CASSYFGVETQYF
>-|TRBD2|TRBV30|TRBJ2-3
TGTGCCTGGGGTGAGGGACTAGCGGATACGCAGTATTTT
CAWGEGLADTQYF
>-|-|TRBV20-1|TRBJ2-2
TGCAGTGCTAGAGGCCCCAGGTCACAGAACACCGGGGAGCTGTTTTTT
CSARGPRSQNTGELFF
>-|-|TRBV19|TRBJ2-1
TGTGCCAGTAGTATAGGGGACCCGAGGGGATACAATGAGCAGTTCTTC
CASSIGDPRGYNEQFF
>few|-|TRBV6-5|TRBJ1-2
TGTGCCAGCAGTTATACGGACAGAGCCAACTATGGCTACACCTTC
CASSYTDRANYGYTF
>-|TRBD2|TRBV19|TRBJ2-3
TGTGCCAGTAGTATCTCTTCCCTGCGGGAGGGCGTATATACGCAGTATTTT
CASSISSLREGVYTQYF
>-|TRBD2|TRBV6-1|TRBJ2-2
TGTGCCAGCACTCGGGGACTAGCGGGAGTTACCGGGGAGCTGTTTTTT
CASTRGLAGVTGELFF
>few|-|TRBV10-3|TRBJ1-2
TGTGCCATCAGTGAGGAGGGAGAGGTATCGTATGGCTACACCTTC
CAISEEGEVSYGYTF